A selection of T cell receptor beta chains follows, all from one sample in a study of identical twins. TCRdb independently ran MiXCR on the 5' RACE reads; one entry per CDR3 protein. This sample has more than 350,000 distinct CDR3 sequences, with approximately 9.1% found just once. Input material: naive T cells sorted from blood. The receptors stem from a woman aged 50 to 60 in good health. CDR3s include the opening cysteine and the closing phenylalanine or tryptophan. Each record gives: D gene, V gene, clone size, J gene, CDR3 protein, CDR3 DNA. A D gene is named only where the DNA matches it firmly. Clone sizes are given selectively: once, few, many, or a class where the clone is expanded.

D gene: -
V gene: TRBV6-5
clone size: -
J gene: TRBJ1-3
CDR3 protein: CASSYQGSGNTIYF
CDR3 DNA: TGTGCCAGCAGTTACCAGGGGTCTGGAAACACCATATATTTT

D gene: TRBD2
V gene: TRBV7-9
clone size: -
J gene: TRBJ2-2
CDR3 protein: CASSLTRLAHYGDTGELFF
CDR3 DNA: TGTGCCAGCAGCCTCACAAGACTAGCCCATTACGGCGACACCGGGGAGCTGTTTTTT

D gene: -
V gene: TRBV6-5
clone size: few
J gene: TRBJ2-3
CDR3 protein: CASSYEGISTDTQYF
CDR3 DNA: TGTGCCAGCAGTTACGAGGGGATTTCAACAGATACGCAGTATTTT

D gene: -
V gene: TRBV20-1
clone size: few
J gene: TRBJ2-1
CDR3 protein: CSATRVNSYNEQFF
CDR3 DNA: TGCAGTGCAACCCGGGTTAACTCCTACAATGAGCAGTTCTTC

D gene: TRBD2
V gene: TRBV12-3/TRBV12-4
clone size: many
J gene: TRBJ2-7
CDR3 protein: CASSPRLAGIQQYF
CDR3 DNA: TGTGCCAGCAGTCCCCGACTAGCGGGAATTCAGCAGTACTTC

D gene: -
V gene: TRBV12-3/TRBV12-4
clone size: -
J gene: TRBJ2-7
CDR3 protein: CASRDKKEHTPPYEQYF
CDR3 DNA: TGTGCCAGCAGAGACAAGAAAGAACACACTCCCCCTTACGAGCAGTACTTC

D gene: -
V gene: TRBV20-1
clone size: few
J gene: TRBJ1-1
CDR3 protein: CSAFRRFEAFF
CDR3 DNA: TGCAGTGCCTTCAGAAGGTTTGAAGCTTTCTTT

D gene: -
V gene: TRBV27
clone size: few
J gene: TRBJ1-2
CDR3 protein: CASSSDPTLYGYTF
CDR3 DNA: TGTGCCAGCAGTTCGGACCCCACACTCTATGGCTACACCTTC

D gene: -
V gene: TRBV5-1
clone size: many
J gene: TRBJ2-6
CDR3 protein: CASSSTPSGVGANVLTF
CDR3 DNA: TGCGCCAGCAGCTCGACTCCCTCCGGGGTGGGGGCCAACGTCCTGACTTTC

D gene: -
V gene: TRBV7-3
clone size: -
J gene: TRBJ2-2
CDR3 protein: CASSPPPGNTGELFF
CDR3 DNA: TGTGCCAGCAGCCCTCCCCCAGGGAACACCGGGGAGCTGTTTTTT

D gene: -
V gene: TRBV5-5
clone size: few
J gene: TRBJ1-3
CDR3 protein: CASSLEQFSGNTIYF
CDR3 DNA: TGTGCCAGCAGCTTGGAGCAATTCTCTGGAAACACCATATATTTT

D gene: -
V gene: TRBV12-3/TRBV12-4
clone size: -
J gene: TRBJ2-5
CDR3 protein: CASSSVGVGETQYF
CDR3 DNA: TGTGCCAGCAGTTCGGTGGGAGTTGGTGAGACCCAGTACTTC

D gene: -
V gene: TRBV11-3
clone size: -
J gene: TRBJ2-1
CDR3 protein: CASSPPSGISSYNEQFF
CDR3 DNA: TGTGCCAGCAGCCCCCCCTCCGGGATTAGCTCCTACAATGAGCAGTTCTTC

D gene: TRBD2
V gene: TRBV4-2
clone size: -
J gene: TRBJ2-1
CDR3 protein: CASSQVAGGWNEQFF
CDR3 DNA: TGTGCCAGCAGTCAAGTGGCGGGAGGTTGGAATGAGCAGTTCTTC

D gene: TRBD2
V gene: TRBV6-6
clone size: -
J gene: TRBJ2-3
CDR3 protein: CASSLRGPSGLSGAQYF
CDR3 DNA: TGTGCCAGCAGCCTACGGGGCCCTAGCGGGTTGAGCGGTGCGCAGTATTTT

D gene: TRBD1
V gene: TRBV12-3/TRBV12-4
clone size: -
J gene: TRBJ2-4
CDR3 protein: CASRAGTGFKNIQYF
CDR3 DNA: TGTGCCAGCAGGGCCGGGACAGGGTTCAAAAACATTCAGTACTTC

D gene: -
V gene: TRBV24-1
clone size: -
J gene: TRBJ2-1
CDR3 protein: CATSETGTHSYNEQFF
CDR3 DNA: TGTGCCACCAGTGAAACCGGGACTCACAGCTACAATGAGCAGTTCTTC

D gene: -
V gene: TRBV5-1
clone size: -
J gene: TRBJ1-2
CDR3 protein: CASSPQPPTLYGYTF
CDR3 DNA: TGCGCCAGCAGCCCACAGCCTCCGACCCTCTATGGCTACACCTTC

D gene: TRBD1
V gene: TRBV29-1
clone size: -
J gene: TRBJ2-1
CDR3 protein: CSVGVRDSPYNEQFF
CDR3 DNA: TGCAGCGTGGGGGTGAGGGACAGTCCCTACAATGAGCAGTTCTTC

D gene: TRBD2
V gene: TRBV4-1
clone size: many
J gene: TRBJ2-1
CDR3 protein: CASSQVVAGLQYNEQFF
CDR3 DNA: TGCGCCAGCAGCCAAGTCGTAGCGGGTTTACAGTACAATGAGCAGTTCTTC

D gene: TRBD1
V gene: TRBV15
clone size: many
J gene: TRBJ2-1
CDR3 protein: CATSREGDRVGNEQFF
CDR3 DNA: TGTGCCACCAGCAGAGAGGGGGACAGGGTGGGCAATGAGCAGTTCTTC

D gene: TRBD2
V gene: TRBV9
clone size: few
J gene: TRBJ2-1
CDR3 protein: CASSVVAGGYNEQFF
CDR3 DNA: TGTGCCAGCAGCGTAGTAGCGGGGGGCTACAATGAGCAGTTCTTC

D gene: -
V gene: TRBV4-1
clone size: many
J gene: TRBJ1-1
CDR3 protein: CASSQVEGVGTEAFF
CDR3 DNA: TGCGCCAGCAGCCAAGTAGAGGGGGTGGGCACTGAAGCTTTCTTT

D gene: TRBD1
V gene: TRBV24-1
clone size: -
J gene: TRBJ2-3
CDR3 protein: CATSLPGQGIADTQYF
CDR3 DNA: TGTGCCACCAGTTTACCGGGACAGGGGATAGCAGATACGCAGTATTTT

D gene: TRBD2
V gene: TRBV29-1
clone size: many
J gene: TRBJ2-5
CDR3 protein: CSVVKLAGKETQYF
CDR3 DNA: TGCAGCGTTGTTAAGCTAGCGGGGAAAGAGACCCAGTACTTC

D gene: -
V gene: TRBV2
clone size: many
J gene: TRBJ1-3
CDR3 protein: CASSDLPTRTIYF
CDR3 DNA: TGTGCCAGCAGCGACCTTCCCACCCGAACCATATATTTT

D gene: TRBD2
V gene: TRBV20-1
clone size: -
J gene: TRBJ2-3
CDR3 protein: CSAILAGRSTDTQYF
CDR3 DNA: TGCAGTGCCATACTAGCGGGACGAAGCACAGATACGCAGTATTTT

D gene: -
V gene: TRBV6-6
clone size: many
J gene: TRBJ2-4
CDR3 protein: CASSYSPQNIQYF
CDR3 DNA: TGTGCCAGCAGTTACTCACCCCAAAACATTCAGTACTTC

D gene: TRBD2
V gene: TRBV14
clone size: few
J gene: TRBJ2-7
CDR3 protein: CASSQVGAGDPEQYF
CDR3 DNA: TGTGCCAGCAGCCAAGTGGGCGCGGGAGATCCCGAGCAGTACTTC

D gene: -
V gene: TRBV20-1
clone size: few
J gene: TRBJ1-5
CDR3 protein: CSARDHGRNQPQHF
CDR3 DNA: TGCAGTGCTAGAGATCACGGTCGCAATCAGCCCCAGCATTTT

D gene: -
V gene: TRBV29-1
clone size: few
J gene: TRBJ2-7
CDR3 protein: CSVAPTGLYEQYF
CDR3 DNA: TGCAGCGTTGCGCCCACGGGCCTCTACGAGCAGTACTTC

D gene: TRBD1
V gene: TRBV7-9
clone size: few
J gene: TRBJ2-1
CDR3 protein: CAIPLGDRSYNEQFF
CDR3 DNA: TGTGCCATACCTTTGGGGGACAGGTCTTACAATGAGCAGTTCTTC

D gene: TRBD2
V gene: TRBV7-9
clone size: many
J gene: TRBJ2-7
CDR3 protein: CASSLSAGAKEQYF
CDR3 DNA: TGTGCCAGCAGCTTATCAGCGGGAGCTAAGGAGCAGTACTTC

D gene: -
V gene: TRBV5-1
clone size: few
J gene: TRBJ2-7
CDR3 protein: CASSLAQGSYEQYF
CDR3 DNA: TGCGCCAGCAGCTTGGCACAGGGCTCCTACGAGCAGTACTTC

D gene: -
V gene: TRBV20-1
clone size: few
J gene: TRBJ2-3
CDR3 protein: CSARHWADTQYF
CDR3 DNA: TGCAGTGCTAGACACTGGGCAGATACGCAGTATTTT

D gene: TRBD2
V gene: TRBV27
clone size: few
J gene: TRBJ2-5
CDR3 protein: CASSSSGTSGSKQETQYF
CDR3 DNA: TGTGCCAGCAGTTCCTCCGGGACTAGCGGGAGTAAACAAGAGACCCAGTACTTC

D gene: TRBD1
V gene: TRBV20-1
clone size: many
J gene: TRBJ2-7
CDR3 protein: CSAREGQGFYEQYF
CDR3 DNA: TGCAGTGCTAGAGAGGGACAGGGGTTTTACGAGCAGTACTTC

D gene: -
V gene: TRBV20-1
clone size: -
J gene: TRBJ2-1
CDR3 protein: CSISPGGQTHNEQFF
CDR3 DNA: TGCAGTATCAGTCCGGGCGGCCAAACCCACAATGAGCAGTTCTTC

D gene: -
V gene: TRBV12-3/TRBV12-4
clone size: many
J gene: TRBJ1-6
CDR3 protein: CASRKSSYNSPLHF
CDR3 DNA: TGTGCCAGCAGGAAGAGCTCCTATAATTCACCCCTCCACTTT

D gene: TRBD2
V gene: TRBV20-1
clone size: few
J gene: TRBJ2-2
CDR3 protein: CSASLLTGGIGELFF
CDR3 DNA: TGCAGTGCTAGTCTTCTCACGGGAGGGATCGGGGAGCTGTTTTTT

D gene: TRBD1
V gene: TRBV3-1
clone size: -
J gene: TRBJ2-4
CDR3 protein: CASSLGQGALKNIQYF
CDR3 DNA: TGTGCCAGCAGCCTGGGACAGGGGGCTTTAAAAAACATTCAGTACTTC

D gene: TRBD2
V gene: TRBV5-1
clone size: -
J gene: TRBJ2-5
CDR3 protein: CASSLALAGEAVETQYF
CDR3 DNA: TGCGCCAGCAGCTTGGCACTAGCGGGAGAAGCGGTTGAGACCCAGTACTTC

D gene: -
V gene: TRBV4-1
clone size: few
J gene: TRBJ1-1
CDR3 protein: CASSQDSHPRVHF
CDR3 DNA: TGCGCCAGCAGCCAAGATTCTCACCCCAGGGTCCACTTT

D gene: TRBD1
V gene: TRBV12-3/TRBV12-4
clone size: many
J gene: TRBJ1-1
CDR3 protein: CASSRTGGRNTEAFF
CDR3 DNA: TGTGCCAGCAGCCGTACAGGGGGGAGGAACACTGAAGCTTTCTTT

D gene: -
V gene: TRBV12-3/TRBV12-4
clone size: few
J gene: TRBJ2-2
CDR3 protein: CAEAQYTGELFF
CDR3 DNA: TGTGCCGAGGCCCAGTACACCGGGGAGCTGTTTTTT

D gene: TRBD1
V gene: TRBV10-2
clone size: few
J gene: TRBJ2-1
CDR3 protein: CASRRTGTKEQFF
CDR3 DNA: TGCGCCAGCAGGCGGACAGGGACGAAGGAGCAGTTCTTC

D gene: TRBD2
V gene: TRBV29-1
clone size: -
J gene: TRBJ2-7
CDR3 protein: CSVIAGVYEQYF
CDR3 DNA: TGCAGCGTAATAGCGGGAGTCTACGAGCAGTACTTC

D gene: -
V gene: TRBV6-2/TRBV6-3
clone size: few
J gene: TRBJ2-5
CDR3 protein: CASGQGTETQYF
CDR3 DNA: TGTGCCAGCGGGCAGGGGACAGAGACCCAGTACTTC

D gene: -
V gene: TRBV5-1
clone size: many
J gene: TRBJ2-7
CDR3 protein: CASSYEYEQYF
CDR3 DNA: TGCGCCAGCAGCTATGAATACGAGCAGTACTTC

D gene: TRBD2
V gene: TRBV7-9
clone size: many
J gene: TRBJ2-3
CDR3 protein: CASSLERGLVGLNTQYF
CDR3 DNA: TGTGCCAGCAGCTTAGAAAGGGGACTAGTTGGCCTTAATACGCAGTATTTT

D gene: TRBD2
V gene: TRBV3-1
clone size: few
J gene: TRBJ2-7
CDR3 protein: CASSQRQGGYEQYF
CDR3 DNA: TGTGCCAGCAGCCAACGGCAGGGAGGGTACGAGCAGTACTTC

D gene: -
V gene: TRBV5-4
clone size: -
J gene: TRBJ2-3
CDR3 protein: CASSLQGRYTDTQYF
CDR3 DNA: TGTGCCAGCAGCTTGCAGGGAAGATACACAGATACGCAGTATTTT

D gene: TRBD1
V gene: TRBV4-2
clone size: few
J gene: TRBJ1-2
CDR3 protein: CASSQGDSNYGYTF
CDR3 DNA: TGTGCCAGCAGCCAAGGGGACAGTAACTATGGCTACACCTTC

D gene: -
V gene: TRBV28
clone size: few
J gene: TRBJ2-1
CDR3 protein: CASGELAVGNEQFF
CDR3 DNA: TGTGCCAGCGGGGAACTAGCTGTTGGCAATGAGCAGTTCTTC

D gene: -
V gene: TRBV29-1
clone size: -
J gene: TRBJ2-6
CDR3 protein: CSPLDIFLGANVLTF
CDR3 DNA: TGCAGCCCCCTGGACATATTCCTTGGTGCCAACGTCCTGACTTTC

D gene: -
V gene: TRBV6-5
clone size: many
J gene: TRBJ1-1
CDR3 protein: CASSSQGGVSVFF
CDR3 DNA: TGTGCCAGCAGTTCCCAAGGGGGGGTGAGCGTTTTCTTT

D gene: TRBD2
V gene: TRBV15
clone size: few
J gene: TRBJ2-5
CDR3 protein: CATSRALAGASMLETQYF
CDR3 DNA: TGTGCCACCAGCAGAGCTCTAGCGGGAGCTAGTATGTTGGAGACCCAGTACTTC

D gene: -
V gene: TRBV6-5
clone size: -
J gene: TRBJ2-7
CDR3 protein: CASSYSKNNYEQYF
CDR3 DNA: TGTGCCAGCAGTTACTCGAAAAACAACTACGAGCAGTACTTC